One T cell receptor beta chain is described in this entry. Its antigen is currently unknown. The sample belongs to a study of blood T cells in healthy people across ages. Overall study context: About one barcoded beta molecule per two T cells was the capture yield of template switching. The study's findings and limits: Unsorted PBMCs blocked a conclusive comparison of naive and antigen-experienced cells. As naive T cell percentage varied, TCR beta diversity correlated strongly with it.

J was trimmed by 4 bases and V by 5 bases; bases with no gene match: 8. The germline gives CDR1 SGHRS, CDR2 YFSETQ. The CDR3 runs 14 residues. It was with a sample-barcoded 5' primer and a J-beta primer mix that a second PCR of roughly 7 to 12 cycles was run. Each single sample gave us at least 3 million CDR3-containing paired-end reads. TCRdb passed the 5' RACE reads through MiXCR, listing each CDR3 protein once. The table lists fewer than 1.5 million distinct CDR3 sequences, 35% to 45% of them singletons. The sample comprised blood. This clonotype originated in a woman under 30 in good health. V is TRBV5-1 and J is TRBJ1-1, with 7 bases identical to TRBD1. The CDR3: CASSFTGEITEAFF. The CDR3, as DNA: TGCGCCAGCAGTTTCACAGGGGAAATCACTGAAGCTTTCTTT.